Listed below are T cell receptor beta chains from one sample, sequenced in a study of CD8+ T cells in alopecia areata. Method: immunoSEQ multiplex PCR; TCRdb's copy keeps in-frame clones and lacks some. The table lists approximately 150,000 clones, 55% of them singletons, with about 4.9% in the top ten. Input material: CD4+ T cells sorted from blood. The receptor source for this set is a human donor in good health. Each CDR3 is given with its conserved first and last residue. A D gene is named only where the DNA matches it firmly. Clone size is stated in some rows and not others, as once, few, many or a class when expanded.

CDR3 length	clone size	D gene	V gene	J gene	CDR3 protein	CDR3 DNA
12	few	NA	TRBV28	TRBJ2-2	CASSSERLKLFF	TGTGCCAGCAGCAGCGAGAGGTTAAAGCTGTTTTTT
14	NA	NA	TRBV5-4	TRBJ2-7	CASSLEPTGYEQYF	TGTGCCAGCAGCTTGGAACCGACGGGGTACGAGCAGTACTTC
12	NA	NA	TRBV30	TRBJ1-1	CAWSHPNTEAFF	TGTGCCTGGAGTCACCCCAACACTGAAGCTTTCTTT
12	few	NA	TRBV30	TRBJ1-1	CAWSNWASEAFF	TGTGCCTGGAGTAATTGGGCCAGTGAAGCTTTCTTT
13	NA	NA	TRBV27	TRBJ1-2	CASSTRQNYGYTF	TGTGCCAGCAGTACCCGACAGAACTATGGCTACACCTTC
13	NA	TRBD1	TRBV30	TRBJ2-7	CAWSNRDRIEQYF	TGTGCCTGGAGCAACCGGGACAGGATCGAGCAGTACTTC
15	NA	NA	TRBV5-1	TRBJ2-1	CASSLVQSSYNEQFF	TGCGCCAGCAGCTTGGTTCAGAGCTCCTACAATGAGCAGTTCTTC
15	NA	NA	TRBV6-5	TRBJ1-1	CASSYSRTALQRAFF	TGTGCCAGCAGTTACTCGAGGACAGCCCTCCAAAGGGCTTTCTTT
19	NA	NA	TRBV7-9	TRBJ2-5	CASSLPPNRRKSELGTQYF	TGTGCCAGCAGCTTACCACCCAATAGACGGAAGAGCGAACTAGGGACCCAGTACTTC
16	few	NA	TRBV28	TRBJ2-7	CASSLLLGGTGYEQYF	TGTGCCAGCAGTTTATTATTGGGCGGGACGGGCTACGAGCAGTACTTC
16	NA	NA	TRBV15	TRBJ1-2	CATSRGNDRQASGYTF	TGTGCCACCAGCAGGGGGAATGACCGCCAGGCCTCTGGCTACACCTTC
12	once	TRBD1	TRBV29-1	TRBJ1-1	CSTGQGNTEAFF	TGCAGCACGGGACAGGGGAACACTGAAGCTTTCTTT
15	few	NA	TRBV15	TRBJ2-5	CATSRDLTRQETQYF	TGTGCCACCAGCAGAGATCTGACGAGGCAAGAGACCCAGTACTTC
14	NA	NA	TRBV4-2	TRBJ1-2	CASSQEERVGGYTF	TGTGCCAGCAGCCAAGAGGAAAGGGTGGGTGGCTACACCTTC
12	once	NA	TRBV7-2	TRBJ1-5	CASSLDFQPQHF	TGTGCCAGCAGCTTAGATTTCCAGCCCCAGCATTTT
12	few	NA	TRBV29-1	TRBJ2-1	CSVGTPNNEQFF	TGCAGCGTTGGGACCCCTAACAATGAGCAGTTCTTC
15	NA	NA	TRBV30	TRBJ2-2	CAWGRESGYSGELFF	TGTGCCTGGGGTCGGGAATCGGGCTACAGCGGGGAGCTGTTTTTT
12	NA	NA	TRBV10-2	TRBJ1-1	CASRGGNTEAFF	TGCGCCAGTAGGGGAGGGAACACTGAAGCTTTCTTT
13	few	NA	TRBV28	TRBJ2-7	CASSPGWLSEQYF	TGTGCCAGCAGTCCCGGATGGTTGAGCGAGCAGTACTTC
9	NA	NA	TRBV29-1	TRBJ1-2	CSVDGSYTF	TGCAGCGTTGATGGCAGCTACACCTTC
15	NA	NA	TRBV2	TRBJ2-7	CASSANPGLHYEQYF	TGTGCCAGCAGTGCCAACCCGGGACTCCACTACGAGCAGTACTTC
14	once	NA	TRBV6-5	TRBJ2-5	CASSPRDSYETQYF	TGTGCCAGCAGTCCACGAGACAGTTACGAGACCCAGTACTTC
15	NA	TRBD2	TRBV29-1	TRBJ2-7	CSVGTGTSGFYEQYF	TGCAGCGTTGGGACCGGGACTAGCGGGTTCTACGAGCAGTACTTC
18	NA	NA	TRBV5-1	TRBJ2-6	CASKVAGTFASGANVLTF	TGCGCCAGCAAGGTGGCAGGGACGTTTGCATCTGGGGCCAACGTCCTGACTTTC
13	few	NA	TRBV27	TRBJ2-7	CASSFPGTGEQYF	TGTGCCAGCTCTTTCCCCGGGACGGGGGAGCAGTACTTC
14	NA	NA	TRBV9	TRBJ2-7	CASSVGTLGYEQYF	TGTGCCAGCAGCGTTGGGACTCTGGGCTACGAGCAGTACTTC
14	NA	NA	TRBV2	TRBJ2-3	CASSVYTSTDTQYF	TGTGCCAGCAGCGTATACACTAGCACAGATACGCAGTATTTT
15	few	TRBD2	TRBV9	TRBJ2-3	CASSVSSGRTDTQYF	TGTGCCAGCAGCGTCTCTAGCGGGAGGACAGATACGCAGTATTTT
12	NA	NA	TRBV9	TRBJ2-7	CASSVAAGEQYF	TGTGCCAGCAGCGTCGCGGCAGGCGAGCAGTACTTC
11	few	NA	TRBV30	TRBJ2-7	CAWKGAYEQYF	TGTGCCTGGAAGGGGGCCTACGAGCAGTACTTC
12	once	NA	TRBV6-5	TRBJ1-2	CASSYRGGGYTF	TGTGCCAGCAGTTACAGGGGGGGTGGCTACACCTTC
16	NA	TRBD1	TRBV27	TRBJ1-2	CASSRTGSFGRYGYTF	TGTGCCAGCTCACGGACAGGGTCCTTCGGGCGTTATGGCTACACCTTC
12	NA	TRBD1	TRBV29-1	TRBJ2-5	CSVKTGKETQYF	TGCAGCGTTAAGACAGGGAAAGAGACCCAGTACTTC
14	few	NA	TRBV7-9	TRBJ2-1	CASSLVDSYNEQFF	TGTGCCAGCAGCTTAGTGGACAGCTACAATGAGCAGTTCTTC
10	NA	NA	TRBV30	TRBJ1-2	CACPGDGYTF	TGTGCCTGCCCGGGGGATGGCTACACCTTC
13	once	NA	TRBV29-1	TRBJ2-5	CSVWQRNQETQYF	TGCAGCGTTTGGCAGCGAAACCAAGAGACCCAGTACTTC
13	NA	TRBD1	TRBV2	TRBJ2-7	CASSRQGGYEQYF	TGTGCCAGCAGTCGACAGGGTGGTTACGAGCAGTACTTC
12	few	NA	TRBV29-1	TRBJ2-3	CSVLLTADTQYF	TGCAGCGTTCTACTAACAGCAGATACGCAGTATTTT
13	NA	NA	TRBV29-1	TRBJ2-5	CSVVGRMRETQYF	TGCAGCGTTGTAGGGAGGATGCGTGAGACCCAGTACTTC
13	NA	NA	TRBV2	TRBJ2-7	CASGAEPSYEQYF	TGTGCCAGCGGAGCGGAGCCCTCCTACGAGCAGTACTTC
16	NA	TRBD1	TRBV11-2	TRBJ2-5	CASSLDTGTGVETQYF	TGTGCCAGCAGCTTAGATACCGGGACAGGGGTAGAGACCCAGTACTTC
14	few	NA	TRBV14	TRBJ2-7	CASSQDLGGSEQYF	TGTGCCAGCAGCCAAGACCTTGGGGGAAGCGAGCAGTACTTC
13	few	NA	TRBV19	TRBJ2-4	CASSTRAINIQYF	TGTGCCAGTAGTACCCGGGCTATAAACATTCAGTACTTC
15	NA	TRBD1	TRBV7-6	TRBJ2-5	CASSLGQGLQETQYF	TGTGCCAGCAGCCTGGGACAGGGTTTACAAGAGACCCAGTACTTC
15	few	TRBD1	TRBV7-3	TRBJ2-4	CASSHRRVQGDIQYF	TGTGCCAGCAGCCACAGAAGGGTCCAGGGGGACATTCAGTACTTC
15	few	NA	TRBV4-1	TRBJ1-2	CASSPSVTNSYGYTF	TGCGCCAGCAGCCCGTCCGTAACCAATAGCTATGGCTACACCTTC
19	NA	NA	TRBV27	TRBJ2-5	CASSRKNPRNARSQETQYF	TGTGCCAGCAGTCGAAAAAACCCACGGAATGCTAGGAGCCAAGAGACCCAGTACTTC
11	NA	NA	TRBV28	TRBJ1-5	CASSRNQPQHF	TGTGCCAGCAGTCGCAATCAGCCCCAGCATTTT
12	few	TRBD1	TRBV29-1	TRBJ1-1	CSGLTGGTEAFF	TGCAGCGGTCTTACAGGGGGCACTGAAGCTTTCTTT
13	NA	NA	TRBV29-1	TRBJ2-2	CSVESVNTGELFF	TGCAGCGTTGAATCGGTGAACACCGGGGAGCTGTTTTTT
14	NA	TRBD1	TRBV5-1	TRBJ2-5	CASRGTANQETQYF	TGCGCCAGCAGGGGGACAGCGAACCAAGAGACCCAGTACTTC
13	NA	NA	TRBV2	TRBJ2-7	CASGSGLSYEQYF	TGTGCCAGCGGGTCAGGACTTTCCTACGAGCAGTACTTC
16	NA	TRBD2	TRBV10-1	TRBJ2-1	CASSPRTSGRRNEQFF	TGCGCCAGCAGTCCTCGGACTAGCGGGCGAAGGAATGAGCAGTTCTTC
13	few	NA	TRBV5-1	TRBJ2-5	CASSLGQQETQYF	TGCGCCAGCAGCTTGGGACAGCAAGAGACCCAGTACTTC
13	few	NA	TRBV30	TRBJ2-1	CAWSVGGVGEQFF	TGTGCCTGGAGTGTTGGGGGAGTAGGTGAGCAGTTCTTC